This T cell receptor (beta chain) emerged from a study of brain T cells in children with intractable seizures. CDR3 length: 14 residues. The V gene end was trimmed by 1 base and the J gene end by 7 bases; junction bases not matched to a gene: 6. Germline loops: CDR1 SGDLS, CDR2 YYNGEE. A few counts support this clone. Measured with immunoSEQ multiplex PCR; TCRdb has only the in-frame clones, and not every one. The table shows around 100,000 clones, with approximately 94% occurring only once. The sequenced cases were selected for having the highest brain T cell transcript signatures. Before surgery, patients took at least one anti-epileptic drug.

The sequence derives from a boy under two years old with hemimegalencephaly and intractable seizures. The specimen comprised peripheral blood, sampled at surgery. The chain uses TRBV9 and TRBJ2-7, with 9 bases lining up with TRBD2. CDR3 sequence: CASSVLVAGAEQYF. Written as DNA, the CDR3 is TGTGCCAGCAGCGTATTGGTAGCGGGAGCTGAGCAGTACTTC.